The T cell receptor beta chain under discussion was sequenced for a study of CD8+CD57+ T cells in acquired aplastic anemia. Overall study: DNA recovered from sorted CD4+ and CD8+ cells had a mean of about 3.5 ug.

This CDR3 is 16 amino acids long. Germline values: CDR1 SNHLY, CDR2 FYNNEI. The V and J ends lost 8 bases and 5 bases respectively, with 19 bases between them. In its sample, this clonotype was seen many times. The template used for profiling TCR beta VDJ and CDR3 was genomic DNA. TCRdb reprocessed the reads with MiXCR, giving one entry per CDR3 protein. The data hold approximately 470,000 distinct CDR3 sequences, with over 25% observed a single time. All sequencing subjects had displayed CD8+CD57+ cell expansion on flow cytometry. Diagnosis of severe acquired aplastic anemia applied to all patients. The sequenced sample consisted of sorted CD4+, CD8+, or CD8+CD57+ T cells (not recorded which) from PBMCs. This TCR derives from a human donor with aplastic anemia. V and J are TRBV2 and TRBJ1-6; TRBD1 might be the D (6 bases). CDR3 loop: CASCLDRERHNSPLHF. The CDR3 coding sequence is TGTGCCAGCTGTTTGGACAGAGAGAGGCATAATTCACCCCTCCACTTT.